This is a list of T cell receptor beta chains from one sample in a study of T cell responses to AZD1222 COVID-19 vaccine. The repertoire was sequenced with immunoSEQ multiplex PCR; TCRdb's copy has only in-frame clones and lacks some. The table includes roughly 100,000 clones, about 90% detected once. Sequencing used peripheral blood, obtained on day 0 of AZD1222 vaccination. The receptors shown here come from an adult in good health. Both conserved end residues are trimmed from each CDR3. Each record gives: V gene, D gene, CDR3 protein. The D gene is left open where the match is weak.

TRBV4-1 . ASSPGEGTYGYT
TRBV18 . ASSPYSYEQY
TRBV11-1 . ASSFGRVGSPLH
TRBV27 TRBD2 ASSLFTPTSGVGDTQY
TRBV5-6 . ASNRLSAEGSPLH
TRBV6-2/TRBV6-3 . ASSYGGHSYYEQY
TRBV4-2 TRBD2 ASSPGTNTDTQY
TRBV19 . ASSIGTFGYT
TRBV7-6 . ASSLLDREADTQY
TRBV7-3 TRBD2 ASSLRPGTSNYNEQF
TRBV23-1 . ATRGPVRGYGYT
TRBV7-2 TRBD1 ASSPGTGGSEKLF
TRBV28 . ASSYISATNEKLF
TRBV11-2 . ASSSRTSGNTIY
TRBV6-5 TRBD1 ASSRTGVGYGYT
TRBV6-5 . ASSSIGMHTEAF
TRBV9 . ASSVSVAGELF